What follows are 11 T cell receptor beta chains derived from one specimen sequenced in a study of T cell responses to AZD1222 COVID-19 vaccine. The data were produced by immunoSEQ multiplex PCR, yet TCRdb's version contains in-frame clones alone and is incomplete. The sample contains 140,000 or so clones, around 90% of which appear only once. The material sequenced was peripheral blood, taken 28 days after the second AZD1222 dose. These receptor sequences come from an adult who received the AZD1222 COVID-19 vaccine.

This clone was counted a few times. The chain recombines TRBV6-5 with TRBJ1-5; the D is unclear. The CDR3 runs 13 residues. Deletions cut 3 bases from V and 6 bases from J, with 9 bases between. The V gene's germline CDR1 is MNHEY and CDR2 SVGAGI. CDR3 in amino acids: CASSYSIGQPQHF. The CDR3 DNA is TGTGCCAGCAGTTATTCCATCGGTCAGCCCCAGCATTTT.

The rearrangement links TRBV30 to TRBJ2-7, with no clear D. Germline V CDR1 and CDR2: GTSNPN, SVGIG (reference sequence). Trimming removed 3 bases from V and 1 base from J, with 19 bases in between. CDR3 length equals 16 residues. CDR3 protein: CAWSRAGRVNSYEQYF. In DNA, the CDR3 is TGTGCCTGGAGCCGCGCCGGCCGCGTCAATTCCTACGAGCAGTACTTC.

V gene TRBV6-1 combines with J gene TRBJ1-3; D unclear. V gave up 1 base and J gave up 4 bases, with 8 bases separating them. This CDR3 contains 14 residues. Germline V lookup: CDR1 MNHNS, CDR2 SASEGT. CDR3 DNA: TGTGCCAGCAGTGAAGTTGGCACGGGAAACACCATATATTTT. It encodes CASSEVGTGNTIYF.

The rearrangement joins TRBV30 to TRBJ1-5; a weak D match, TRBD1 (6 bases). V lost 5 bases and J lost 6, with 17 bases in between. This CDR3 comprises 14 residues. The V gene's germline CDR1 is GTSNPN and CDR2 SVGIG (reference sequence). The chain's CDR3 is CAWGGGGTGQPQHF. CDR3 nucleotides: TGTGCCTGGGGGGGAGGGGGTACAGGTCAGCCCCAGCATTTT. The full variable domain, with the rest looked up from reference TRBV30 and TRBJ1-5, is SQTIHQWPATLVQPVGSPLSLECTVEGTSNPNLYWYRQAAGRGLQLLFYSVGIGQISSEVPQNLSASRPQDRQFILSSKKLLLSDSGFYLCAWGGGGTGQPQHFGDGTRLSIL.

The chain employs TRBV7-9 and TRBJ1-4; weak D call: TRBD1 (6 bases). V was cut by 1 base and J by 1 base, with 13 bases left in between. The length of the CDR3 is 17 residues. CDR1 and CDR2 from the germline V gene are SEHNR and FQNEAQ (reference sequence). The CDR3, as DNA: TGTGCCAGCAGCTTAGGCGCGGGGGGGCGAACTAATGAAAAACTGTTTTTT. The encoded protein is CASSLGAGGRTNEKLFF. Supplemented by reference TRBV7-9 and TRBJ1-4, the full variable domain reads DTGVSQNPRHKITKRGQNVTFRCDPISEHNRLYWYRQTLGQGPEFLTYFQNEAQLEKSRLLSDRFSAERPKGSFSTLEIQRTEQGDSAMYLCASSLGAGGRTNEKLFFGSGTQLSVL.

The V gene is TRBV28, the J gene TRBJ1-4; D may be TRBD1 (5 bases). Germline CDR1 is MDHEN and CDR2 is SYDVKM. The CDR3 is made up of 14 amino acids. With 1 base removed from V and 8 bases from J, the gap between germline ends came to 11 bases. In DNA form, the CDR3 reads TGTGCCAGCAGTTTATCCGCAGGGAGGGAAAAACTGTTTTTT. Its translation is CASSLSAGREKLFF.

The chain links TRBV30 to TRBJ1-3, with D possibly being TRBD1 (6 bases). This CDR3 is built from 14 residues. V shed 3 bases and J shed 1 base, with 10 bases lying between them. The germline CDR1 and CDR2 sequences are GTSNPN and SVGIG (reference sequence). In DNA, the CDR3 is TGTGCCTGGAGGGCGCAGGGGTCTGGAAACACCATATATTTT. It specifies CAWRAQGSGNTIYF.

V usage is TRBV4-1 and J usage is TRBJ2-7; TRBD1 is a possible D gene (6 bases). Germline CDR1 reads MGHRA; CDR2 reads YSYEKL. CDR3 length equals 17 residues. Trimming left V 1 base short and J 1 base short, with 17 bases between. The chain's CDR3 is CASSQVIRRRGSYEQYF. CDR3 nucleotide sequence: TGCGCCAGCAGCCAAGTAATCCGGCGTAGGGGGTCCTACGAGCAGTACTTC.

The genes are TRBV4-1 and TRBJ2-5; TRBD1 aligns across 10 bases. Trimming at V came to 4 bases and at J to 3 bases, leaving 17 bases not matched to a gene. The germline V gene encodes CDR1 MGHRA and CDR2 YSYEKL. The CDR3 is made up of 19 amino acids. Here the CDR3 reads CASSRTGTGVGSLKETQYF. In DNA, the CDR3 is TGCGCCAGCAGCCGCACCGGGACAGGGGTCGGTTCGCTGAAAGAGACCCAGTACTTC.

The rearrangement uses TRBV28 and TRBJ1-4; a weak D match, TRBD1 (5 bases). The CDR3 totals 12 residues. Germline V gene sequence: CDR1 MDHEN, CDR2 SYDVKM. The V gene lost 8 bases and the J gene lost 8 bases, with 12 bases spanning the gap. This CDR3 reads CASWGGVEKLFF. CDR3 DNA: TGTGCCAGCTGGGGGGGAGTGGAAAAACTGTTTTTT.

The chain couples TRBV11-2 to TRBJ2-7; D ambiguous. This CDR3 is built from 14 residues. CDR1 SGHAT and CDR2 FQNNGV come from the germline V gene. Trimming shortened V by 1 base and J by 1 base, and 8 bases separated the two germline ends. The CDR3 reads CASSLGRQSYEQYF. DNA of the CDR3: TGTGCCAGCAGCTTAGGTCGCCAGTCCTACGAGCAGTACTTC.